This is a list of T cell receptor beta chains from one sample in a study of blood T cell repertoires in COVID-19. Sequenced by immunoSEQ multiplex PCR; TCRdb stores in-frame clones only, minus some. The sample shows about 260,000 clones, about 89% of them seen only once. The sample comprised peripheral blood. These receptors were obtained from a woman aged 40-49 years who had recovered from COVID-19. Both conserved end residues are part of each CDR3. The D gene is left open where the match is weak. Size values are once, few and many counts, or a class for expanded clones, and some rows have none.

J: TRBJ1-2
D: -
size: -
V: TRBV16
CDR3: CASSQSWGDYGYTF
DNA: TGTGCCAGCAGCCAATCATGGGGAGACTATGGCTACACCTTC

J: TRBJ1-1
D: TRBD1
size: -
V: TRBV13
CDR3: CASSLQGGTEAFF
DNA: TGTGCCAGCAGCCTACAGGGGGGCACTGAAGCTTTCTTT

J: TRBJ2-3
D: TRBD1
size: once
V: TRBV5-6
CDR3: CASSYRDRGPDTQYF
DNA: TGTGCCAGCAGCTACCGGGACAGGGGGCCAGATACGCAGTATTTT

J: TRBJ1-2
D: TRBD1
size: once
V: TRBV19
CDR3: CASSITGTVAGGYTF
DNA: TGTGCCAGTAGTATTACCGGGACAGTCGCGGGGGGCTACACCTTC

J: TRBJ1-1
D: -
size: -
V: TRBV7-3
CDR3: CASSLVAGPEAFF
DNA: TGTGCCAGCAGCTTAGTCGCGGGCCCTGAAGCTTTCTTT

J: TRBJ1-1
D: -
size: once
V: TRBV15
CDR3: CATSRDWAIGAFF
DNA: TGTGCCACCAGCAGAGATTGGGCTATAGGAGCTTTCTTT

J: TRBJ2-5
D: TRBD1
size: -
V: TRBV4-3
CDR3: CASSQQIEGQGGETQYF
DNA: TGCGCCAGCAGCCAACAGATAGAAGGACAGGGCGGCGAGACCCAGTACTTC

J: TRBJ2-1
D: -
size: -
V: TRBV9
CDR3: CASSARGEGYNEQFF
DNA: TGTGCCAGCAGCGCGAGGGGGGAGGGCTACAATGAGCAGTTCTTC

J: TRBJ2-3
D: -
size: -
V: TRBV10-1
CDR3: CASSPWGGLDTQYF
DNA: TGCGCCAGCAGCCCTTGGGGGGGCTTGGATACGCAGTATTTT

J: TRBJ2-3
D: TRBD2
size: -
V: TRBV29-1
CDR3: CSVIGTSGGVSTDTQYF
DNA: TGCAGCGTTATCGGGACTAGCGGGGGGGTTAGCACAGATACGCAGTATTTT

J: TRBJ2-3
D: -
size: -
V: TRBV5-1
CDR3: CASSLDYRETDTQYF
DNA: TGCGCCAGCAGCTTGGACTACAGGGAGACAGATACGCAGTATTTT

J: TRBJ1-2
D: -
size: -
V: TRBV6-5
CDR3: CASSYGQLDYGYTF
DNA: TGTGCCAGCAGTTACGGACAGCTCGACTATGGCTACACCTTC

J: TRBJ2-7
D: TRBD2
size: -
V: TRBV5-5
CDR3: CASSLVLAGAYEQYF
DNA: TGTGCCAGCAGCTTGGTACTAGCGGGGGCCTACGAGCAGTACTTC

J: TRBJ1-1
D: -
size: few
V: TRBV30
CDR3: CAWSRDRTGGKTEAFF
DNA: TGTGCCTGGAGTCGCGATAGGACCGGAGGCAAGACTGAAGCTTTCTTT

J: TRBJ2-5
D: -
size: -
V: TRBV29-1
CDR3: CSVVAGAYQETQYF
DNA: TGCAGCGTTGTTGCGGGGGCCTACCAAGAGACCCAGTACTTC

J: TRBJ1-1
D: -
size: once
V: TRBV7-9
CDR3: CASSPGVGTEAFF
DNA: TGTGCCAGCAGCCCAGGGGTGGGGACTGAAGCTTTCTTT

J: TRBJ1-2
D: TRBD1
size: -
V: TRBV5-1
CDR3: CASSLLSGGGDGYTF
DNA: TGCGCCAGCAGCTTGCTCTCAGGGGGCGGGGATGGCTACACCTTC

J: TRBJ2-2
D: TRBD1
size: -
V: TRBV13
CDR3: CASRGTGALLDSPGELFF
DNA: TGTGCCAGCAGGGGGACAGGGGCCCTCCTAGACAGTCCCGGGGAGCTGTTTTTT

J: TRBJ2-1
D: TRBD1
size: -
V: TRBV3-1/TRBV3-2
CDR3: CASTAQGAPTDEQFF
DNA: TGTGCCAGCACCGCACAGGGGGCACCTACAGATGAGCAGTTCTTC

J: TRBJ1-6
D: -
size: -
V: TRBV6-6
CDR3: CASSPGLPNSPLHF
DNA: TGTGCCAGCAGTCCGGGACTCCCTAATTCACCCCTCCACTTT

J: TRBJ1-2
D: -
size: -
V: TRBV5-6
CDR3: CASSLVQLNYGYTF
DNA: TGTGCCAGCAGCTTGGTACAGCTCAACTATGGCTACACCTTC

J: TRBJ2-7
D: TRBD2
size: -
V: TRBV11-2
CDR3: CASSWTSGGYEQYF
DNA: TGTGCCAGCAGCTGGACTAGCGGGGGATACGAGCAGTACTTC

J: TRBJ1-5
D: -
size: -
V: TRBV2
CDR3: CASSEADYSNQPQHF
DNA: TGTGCCAGCAGTGAAGCGGACTATAGCAATCAGCCCCAGCATTTT

J: TRBJ1-5
D: -
size: -
V: TRBV25-1
CDR3: CASSEEGSQPQHF
DNA: TGTGCCAGCAGTGAGGAGGGGTCTCAGCCCCAGCATTTT

J: TRBJ2-2
D: -
size: -
V: TRBV10-3
CDR3: CAISAGRVKTGELFF
DNA: TGTGCCATCAGTGCGGGCAGGGTGAAGACCGGGGAGCTGTTTTTT

J: TRBJ1-1
D: TRBD1
size: few
V: TRBV4-3
CDR3: CASSPQGQGKSEAFF
DNA: TGCGCCAGCAGCCCGCAGGGACAGGGGAAATCTGAAGCTTTCTTT

J: TRBJ1-5
D: -
size: -
V: TRBV2
CDR3: CASSEAGPGWKPQHF
DNA: TGTGCCAGCAGTGAAGCCGGCCCCGGGTGGAAGCCCCAGCATTTT

J: TRBJ2-5
D: TRBD2
size: -
V: TRBV5-1
CDR3: CASSRIAGESQETQYF
DNA: TGCGCCAGCAGCCGAATAGCGGGGGAGTCCCAAGAGACCCAGTACTTC

J: TRBJ2-1
D: TRBD2
size: -
V: TRBV5-1
CDR3: CASSLALGAGGPDEQFF
DNA: TGCGCCAGCAGCTTGGCCCTTGGAGCGGGGGGGCCGGATGAGCAGTTCTTC

J: TRBJ1-2
D: -
size: once
V: TRBV12-3/TRBV12-4
CDR3: CATYQGGSYGYTF
DNA: TGTGCCACCTACCAAGGAGGGAGCTATGGCTACACCTTC

J: TRBJ2-1
D: -
size: -
V: TRBV24-1
CDR3: CATSDLRAGNEQFF
DNA: TGTGCCACCAGTGATTTGCGTGCGGGTAATGAGCAGTTCTTC

J: TRBJ2-2
D: -
size: -
V: TRBV13
CDR3: CASSSGVTGELFF
DNA: TGTGCCAGCAGCTCGGGGGTCACCGGGGAGCTGTTTTTT

J: TRBJ2-3
D: TRBD1
size: -
V: TRBV24-1
CDR3: CATSDTGVTDTQYF
DNA: TGTGCCACCAGTGACACAGGGGTCACAGATACGCAGTATTTT

J: TRBJ1-6
D: TRBD1
size: -
V: TRBV19
CDR3: CASSRRTGLSSYNSPLHF
DNA: TGTGCCAGTAGTCGCCGGACAGGGCTGAGCTCCTATAATTCACCCCTCCACTTT

J: TRBJ2-7
D: TRBD1
size: -
V: TRBV5-1
CDR3: CASSLGPRTGVHEQYF
DNA: TGCGCCAGCAGCCTCGGACCCAGGACAGGGGTACACGAGCAGTACTTC

J: TRBJ1-6
D: -
size: -
V: TRBV30
CDR3: CAWDGGEGYNSPLHF
DNA: TGTGCCTGGGATGGTGGTGAGGGTTATAATTCACCCCTCCACTTT

J: TRBJ1-1
D: -
size: -
V: TRBV6-2/TRBV6-3
CDR3: CASSPRGPEAFF
DNA: TGTGCCAGCAGTCCCCGAGGGCCTGAAGCTTTCTTT

J: TRBJ1-2
D: TRBD1
size: -
V: TRBV19
CDR3: CASSKPGGGYTF
DNA: TGTGCCAGTAGTAAACCAGGGGGTGGCTACACCTTC

J: TRBJ1-2
D: TRBD1
size: -
V: TRBV5-1
CDR3: CASSPGTGFYGYTF
DNA: TGCGCCAGCAGCCCGGGGACAGGGTTCTATGGCTACACCTTC

J: TRBJ2-1
D: -
size: -
V: TRBV12-5
CDR3: CASGLVLTGLYNEQFF
DNA: TGTGCTAGTGGTTTGGTCTTGACAGGCCTATACAATGAGCAGTTCTTC

J: TRBJ2-1
D: TRBD2
size: -
V: TRBV4-3
CDR3: CASSQALAGGPNEQFF
DNA: TGCGCCAGCAGCCAAGCCCTAGCGGGGGGCCCGAATGAGCAGTTCTTC

J: TRBJ2-7
D: -
size: -
V: TRBV6-5
CDR3: CASTPGSGDSYEQYF
DNA: TGTGCCAGCACTCCCGGGTCGGGGGACTCCTACGAGCAGTACTTC

J: TRBJ2-7
D: -
size: -
V: TRBV11-2
CDR3: CASSPGGQPSYEQYF
DNA: TGTGCCAGCAGCCCCGGAGGGCAACCTTCCTACGAGCAGTACTTC

J: TRBJ1-1
D: -
size: once
V: TRBV19
CDR3: CASSIGPSNTEAFF
DNA: TGTGCCAGTAGTATTGGTCCTAGTAACACTGAAGCTTTCTTT

J: TRBJ2-5
D: -
size: -
V: TRBV3-1/TRBV3-2
CDR3: CASSQDLGLRIFSETQYF
DNA: TGTGCCAGCAGCCAAGATCTGGGCCTCCGTATCTTTTCAGAGACCCAGTACTTC

J: TRBJ2-5
D: -
size: few
V: TRBV7-9
CDR3: CASSLGGSRDLPHF
DNA: TGTGCCAGCAGCTTAGGGGGGTCTCGGGACTTACCACACTTC

J: TRBJ1-5
D: -
size: -
V: TRBV18
CDR3: CASSPKAGLNQPQHF
DNA: TGTGCCAGCTCACCAAAGGCAGGCCTTAATCAGCCCCAGCATTTT

J: TRBJ2-3
D: TRBD2
size: once
V: TRBV18
CDR3: CASSPAGGRTDTQYF
DNA: TGTGCCAGCTCACCGGCGGGGGGGCGAACAGATACGCAGTATTTT

J: TRBJ1-5
D: -
size: -
V: TRBV18
CDR3: CASSQYAGTQYSNQPQHF
DNA: TGTGCCAGCTCTCAATACGCTGGGACACAGTATAGCAATCAGCCCCAGCATTTT

J: TRBJ1-6
D: -
size: -
V: TRBV13
CDR3: CASSSPTLSNSPLHF
DNA: TGTGCCAGCAGCTCCCCCACCCTCAGTAATTCACCCCTCCACTTT

J: TRBJ1-2
D: -
size: once
V: TRBV6-5
CDR3: CASSFRGGYTF
DNA: TGTGCCAGCAGTTTCCGGGGTGGCTACACCTTC

J: TRBJ2-1
D: TRBD2
size: -
V: TRBV2
CDR3: CASSERGVRGQSSYNEQFF
DNA: TGTGCCAGCAGTGAACGGGGGGTGCGAGGTCAGAGCTCCTACAATGAGCAGTTCTTC

J: TRBJ1-1
D: TRBD1
size: -
V: TRBV3-1/TRBV3-2
CDR3: CASSLQGDTEAFF
DNA: TGTGCCAGCAGTCTACAGGGGGATACTGAAGCTTTCTTT

J: TRBJ2-5
D: TRBD2
size: -
V: TRBV5-1
CDR3: CASSLPSGLGETQYF
DNA: TGCGCCAGCAGCTTGCCTAGCGGCCTGGGAGAGACCCAGTACTTC

J: TRBJ1-2
D: TRBD1
size: -
V: TRBV29-1
CDR3: CSVVFLDRGEGITF
DNA: TGCAGCGTTGTCTTTTTGGACAGGGGCGAGGGTATCACCTTC

J: TRBJ2-5
D: -
size: -
V: TRBV7-2
CDR3: CASSLPSAGETQYF
DNA: TGTGCCAGCAGCCTGCCGTCGGCGGGAGAGACCCAGTACTTC

J: TRBJ2-4
D: -
size: -
V: TRBV7-6
CDR3: CASSATGREAKNIQYF
DNA: TGTGCCAGCAGCGCAACAGGGAGGGAAGCCAAAAACATTCAGTACTTC

J: TRBJ2-3
D: -
size: once
V: TRBV15
CDR3: CATSPLLENPDTQYF
DNA: TGTGCCACCAGCCCTCTACTAGAAAACCCAGATACGCAGTATTTT

J: TRBJ1-1
D: -
size: -
V: TRBV7-2
CDR3: CASSLGGRVSTEAFF
DNA: TGTGCCAGCAGCCTTGGGGGCAGGGTAAGCACTGAAGCTTTCTTT